The 26 T cell receptor beta chains given below trace back to one sample, sequenced in a study of blood T cell repertoires in COVID-19. The method was immunoSEQ multiplex PCR; TCRdb's version includes in-frame clones alone and lacks a portion of them. This sample has fewer than 400,000 clones; over 75% occur once, and the top ten carry about 5%. Sequencing used PBMCs or T cells enriched from blood (not recorded which). The receptors were sampled from a man aged 30 to 45 who had recovered from COVID-19.

V gene TRBV9 combines with J gene TRBJ2-7; the D is unclear. The V end was cut by 0 bases, the J end by 2 bases, with 9 bases between. Germline CDR1 SGDLS, CDR2 YYNGEE. This CDR3 is built from 14 residues. For the CDR3, the DNA is TGTGCCAGCAGCGTAGAGGAGAGAACCTACGAGCAGTACTTC. This encodes CASSVEERTYEQYF. The whole variable domain, filled in from reference TRBV9 and TRBJ2-7, reads DSGVTQTPKHLITATGQRVTLRCSPRSGDLSVYWYQQSLDQGLQFLIQYYNGEERAKGNILERFSAQQFPDLHSELNLSSLELGDSALYFCASSVEERTYEQYFGPGTRLTVT.

This clone was observed a single time. This chain links TRBV28 with TRBJ1-2; D gene unclear. Germline CDR1 and CDR2: MDHEN and SYDVKM. This CDR3 spans 15 amino acids. Trimming shortened V by 2 bases and J by 4 bases, and 14 bases separated the two germline ends. The CDR3 sequence: CASSLGRGPGYGYTF. DNA of the CDR3: TGTGCCAGCAGTTTAGGTCGGGGTCCTGGCTATGGCTACACCTTC.

This chain uses TRBV13 with TRBJ2-7; TRBD2 matches 13 bases. The length of the CDR3 is 15 residues. Germline loops: CDR1 PRHDT, CDR2 FYEKMQ (reference sequence). V dropped 5 bases and J dropped 6; count of bases not matched to a gene: 7. CDR3 in amino acids: CASSLRLAGGREQYF. CDR3 DNA: TGTGCCAGCAGCCTCAGACTAGCGGGGGGCCGCGAGCAGTACTTC.

The chain employs TRBV5-1 and TRBJ1-4, with 7 bases lining up with TRBD1. The ends lost 2 bases at V and 4 bases at J; junction bases unmatched: 5. There are 15 residues in the CDR3. Germline CDR1 is SGHRS and CDR2 is YFSETQ. CDR3 nucleotides: TGCGCCAGCAGCTTACAGACAGGGATTAATGAAAAACTGTTTTTT. Amino acid sequence: CASSLQTGINEKLFF.

Comment on this clone: The sample carries other DNA sequences with the same CDR3. The rearrangement links TRBV3-1 (or the pseudogene TRBV3-2) to TRBJ1-2; D is possibly TRBD1 (5 bases). The CDR3 is 12 residues long. Trimming stripped 1 base from V and 8 bases from J, with 8 bases between. CDR1 and CDR2 (germline): LGHDT, YNNKEL (reference sequence). The CDR3 loop is CASSQAGGGYTF. The CDR3, as DNA: TGTGCCAGCAGCCAAGCGGGGGGAGGCTACACCTTC.

This clone was counted once. The chain uses TRBV6-1 and TRBJ1-5; 9 bases map to TRBD1. CDR1 MNHNS and CDR2 SASEGT come from the germline V gene. V lost 3 bases and J lost 6; bases outside the gene matches: 6. The length of the CDR3 is 15 residues. CDR3 in amino acids: CASSDGTGRSQPQHF. The CDR3 nucleotides are TGTGCCAGCAGTGACGGGACAGGGAGGAGTCAGCCCCAGCATTTT.

V usage is TRBV6-1 and J usage is TRBJ1-2; possible D gene TRBD1, 5 bases. Germline CDR1 is MNHNS and CDR2 is SASEGT. Between the trimmed V and J ends, which lost 2 bases and 3 bases, there was a span of 16 bases. This CDR3 contains 16 residues. CDR3 sequence: CASSEPYRIHYYGYTF. CDR3 DNA: TGTGCCAGCAGTGAACCCTACAGGATTCACTACTATGGCTACACCTTC.

J is TRBJ2-1 and V is TRBV24-1; 9 positions agree with TRBD1. Trimming took 10 bases from V and 3 from J; bases not matched to a gene: 3. The CDR3 extends over 13 amino acids. Germline CDR1 and CDR2: KGHDR and SFDVKD. CDR3 sequence reads: CATTGGVYNEQFF. The CDR3 DNA is TGTGCCACTACAGGGGGCGTCTACAATGAGCAGTTCTTC.

This clone occurred once. Other DNA sequences in the sample encode the same CDR3. This chain connects TRBV24-1 to TRBJ1-6; 7 bases are a match to TRBD1. The CDR3 has 14 amino acids. The germline V gene has CDR1 KGHDR and CDR2 SFDVKD. V lost 4 bases and J lost 6; bases outside the gene matches: 2. CDR3 sequence reads: CATSEGQANSPLHF. The CDR3 bases are TGTGCCACCAGTGAAGGACAGGCTAATTCACCCCTCCACTTT.

This clone is a singleton in its sample. This chain links TRBV4-2 with TRBJ1-5, with TRBD1 as a possible D gene (6 bases). The length of the CDR3 is 16 residues. The V gene's germline CDR1 is LGHNA and CDR2 YNFKEQ. The V end lost 1 base, the J end lost 2 bases, and 12 bases lay between the germline ends. CDR3 sequence reads: CASSQVGGRGNQPQHF. The CDR3 DNA sequence: TGTGCCAGCAGCCAAGTAGGGGGTCGTGGCAATCAGCCCCAGCATTTT.

This sequence joins TRBV5-4 and TRBJ2-3; D is ambiguous. The ends were cut back, 4 bases at V and 0 bases at J, with 12 bases in the middle. CDR3 length: 15 amino acids. Per the germline V gene, CDR1 is SGHNT and CDR2 is YYREEE (reference sequence). CDR3 coding DNA: TGTGCCAGCAGCCCTATCACGGTGAGCACAGATACGCAGTATTTT. It specifies CASSPITVSTDTQYF.

This clone is a singleton in its sample. This sample also contains other DNA sequences that code for the same CDR3. For the CDR3, the DNA is TGTGCCAGCTCTGGGGACAGCTACGAGCAGTACTTC. Its protein is CASSGDSYEQYF. The chain couples TRBV6-6 to TRBJ2-7; 7 bases fit TRBD1. V shed 8 bases, J shed 3 bases, and the junction held 4 bases outside the gene matches. The CDR3 length is 12 residues. Germline values: CDR1 MNHNY, CDR2 SVGAGI (reference sequence).

This clone was seen a single time. The genes are TRBV28 and TRBJ2-5, with 8 nucleotides matching TRBD2. CDR3 size: 17 residues. The J segment lost 1 base and the V segment lost 2 bases, leaving 9 bases of the junction unmatched. Per the germline V gene, CDR1 is MDHEN and CDR2 is SYDVKM. CDR3 amino acids: CASSLGIAGRSQETQYF. The CDR3 DNA reads TGTGCCAGCAGTTTAGGTATAGCGGGGCGCTCCCAAGAGACCCAGTACTTC.

This chain uses TRBV4-1 with TRBJ2-7; 12 bases map to TRBD2. The V segment lost 3 bases and the J segment 3 bases; nucleotides outside the gene matches: 3. Per the germline V gene, CDR1 is MGHRA and CDR2 is YSYEKL. This CDR3 region has 15 residues. The CDR3 DNA reads TGCGCCAGCAGCCACCTAGCGGGGGGGGTCTACGAGCAGTACTTC. Translation: CASSHLAGGVYEQYF.

The chain recombines TRBV5-5 with TRBJ1-6, with D possibly TRBD1 on 5 matching bases. The V and J ends lost 4 bases and 7 bases respectively, with 15 bases between them. This CDR3 has 15 amino acids. The germline CDR1 and CDR2 sequences are SGHKS and YYEKEE (reference sequence). This chain's CDR3 is CASSGGEPGNSPLHF. The CDR3 coding sequence is TGTGCCAGCAGCGGGGGGGAACCCGGGAATTCACCCCTCCACTTT.

This chain uses TRBV19 with TRBJ2-2; tentatively, D is TRBD2 (5 bases). The CDR3 extends over 17 amino acids. From germline, CDR1 is LNHDA and CDR2 SQIVND (reference sequence). V lost 1 base, J lost 1 base, and 13 bases lay in between. CDR3 loop: CASSIGRQRMNTGELFF. The DNA of the CDR3 is TGTGCCAGTAGTATAGGACGCCAGCGGATGAACACCGGGGAGCTGTTTTTT.

V is TRBV28 and J is TRBJ1-4; a possible D gene is TRBD1 (6 bases). V dropped 5 bases and J dropped 3 bases, with 10 bases sitting between them. The CDR3 has 14 residues. In germline, CDR1 is MDHEN, CDR2 SYDVKM. The CDR3 coding sequence is TGTGCCAGCAGTCTACAGGGTGCTAATGAAAAACTGTTTTTT. Amino acid sequence: CASSLQGANEKLFF.

This clone was seen only a few times. The chain is built from TRBV6-2 or TRBV6-3 and TRBJ2-5; the match to TRBD2 covers 10 bases. CDR1 is MNHEY and CDR2 is SVGEGT in the germline V gene. CDR3 length: 15 amino acids. The ends lost 2 bases at V and 4 bases at J; junction bases unmatched: 4. The CDR3 sequence: CASSYLSGGAETQYF. The CDR3 DNA reads TGTGCCAGCAGTTACCTGAGCGGGGGGGCAGAGACCCAGTACTTC.

The rearrangement joins TRBV3-1 (or the pseudogene TRBV3-2) to TRBJ1-1; 11 nucleotides agree with TRBD1. After removal of 1 base from V and 11 bases from J, the junction contained 6 bases not matched to a gene. This CDR3 is built from 14 residues. Germline V gene sequence: CDR1 LGHDT, CDR2 YNNKEL (reference sequence). The CDR3 sequence: CASSQVGQGAEAFF. The CDR3 DNA reads as TGTGCCAGCAGCCAAGTAGGACAGGGGGCCGAGGCTTTCTTT.

This clone came up many times. This chain connects TRBV24-1 to TRBJ2-2, with D perhaps TRBD1 (6 bases). In germline, CDR1 is KGHDR, CDR2 SFDVKD. The CDR3 spans 16 residues. Trimming pared 4 bases from V and 4 bases from J, leaving 15 bases between. CDR3 nucleotides: TGTGCCACCAGTGACCGCGACAGGAGTGGCACCGGGGAGCTGTTTTTT. Its protein product is CATSDRDRSGTGELFF.

There are a few counts of this clone. J is TRBJ1-2 and V is TRBV30, with TRBD1 as a possible D gene (6 bases). Germline CDR1 is GTSNPN and CDR2 is SVGIG (reference sequence). There are 15 residues in the CDR3. V dropped 3 bases and J dropped 8 bases, with 22 bases sitting between them. Here the CDR3 DNA reads TGTGCCTGGAGGCTCGGGGGGCAGGGAGGAAGAGGCTACACCTTC. This encodes CAWRLGGQGGRGYTF. The complete variable domain, with remaining parts taken from reference TRBV30 and TRBJ1-2, reads SQTIHQWPATLVQPVGSPLSLECTVEGTSNPNLYWYRQAAGRGLQLLFYSVGIGQISSEVPQNLSASRPQDRQFILSSKKLLLSDSGFYLCAWRLGGQGGRGYTFGSGTRLTVV.

The chain is built from TRBV7-8 and TRBJ2-7; TRBD2 matches at 12 bases. Trimming removed 5 bases from V and 2 bases from J; junction bases left unmatched: 13. The CDR3 length is 18 residues. Germline V gives CDR1 SGHVS, CDR2 FQNEAQ. The CDR3 sequence: CASSPRLAGAQTPYEQYF. CDR3 in DNA: TGTGCCAGCAGCCCCCGACTAGCGGGGGCTCAAACACCCTACGAGCAGTACTTC.

V gene TRBV5-4 combines with J gene TRBJ1-6, with 11 positions matching TRBD1. The CDR3 covers 15 residues. The V and J ends lost 4 bases and 8 bases, in that order; junction bases with no gene match: 5. Germline assignment: CDR1 SGHNT and CDR2 YYREEE (reference sequence). CDR3 DNA sequence: TGTGCCAGCAGCCGCAAGGACAGGGGGCATTCACCCCTCCACTTT. Its protein product is CASSRKDRGHSPLHF.

The chain couples TRBV9 to TRBJ2-1; TRBD2 agrees at 9 bases. This CDR3 comprises 14 residues. The V and J ends lost 6 bases and 7 bases, in that order; junction bases with no gene match: 8. Per germline, CDR1 SGDLS and CDR2 YYNGEE. The CDR3 DNA sequence: TGTGCCAGCACACCGGGACTAGCTTATAATGAGCAGTTCTTC. Translating gives CASTPGLAYNEQFF.

This chain uses TRBV20-1 with TRBJ1-2; a possible D gene is TRBD1 (5 bases). CDR1 DFQATT and CDR2 SNEGSKA come from the germline V gene (reference sequence). Trimming cost V 2 bases and J 14 bases, with 15 bases left between them. This CDR3 spans 11 amino acids. Here the CDR3 DNA reads TGCAGTGCTAGACAGGGAGGGGTGTGGACCTTC. It encodes CSARQGGVWTF.

This chain links TRBV30 with TRBJ1-4, with a tentative D call TRBD1 (6 bases). Germline assignment: CDR1 GTSNPN and CDR2 SVGIG (reference sequence). This CDR3 spans 12 amino acids. V lost 4 bases and J lost 11, with 14 bases in between. The CDR3 region has the DNA TGTGCCTGGACTTACGAGGACAGCAAACTGTTTTTT. Its protein product is CAWTYEDSKLFF.